The 9 T cell receptor beta chains reported below all come from one sample, sequenced in a study of response to subunit inactivated influenza vaccine (dated by TCRdb to the late 2010s). The library was prepared using RT-PCR. Sequencing took place on an Illumina HiSeq 2500. In-frame beta chains were kept once TCRdb had trimmed the public reads at Q25 with fastp and called clones with MiXCR. Each entry is one CDR3 protein sequence, shown with its most common DNA and genes. The sample profile shows about 310,000 distinct CDR3 sequences; roughly 22% of them were found once. The ten top clones hold approximately 10% of the sample. The material sequenced was PBMCs from blood, taken approximately 20 months after vaccination. Source of these receptors: a man between 50 and 75 years old who received an inactivated influenza vaccine. Donor details come from another sample of the same person, matched by shared clones.

This clonotype came up a few times. This rearrangement joins TRBV6-1 to TRBJ1-6; D is ambiguous. The CDR3 totals 13 residues. Germline CDR1 MNHNS, CDR2 SASEGT. The V gene lost 2 bases and the J gene lost 14 bases, with 13 bases spanning the gap. The CDR3 DNA reads TGTGCCAGCAGTGAACACAGCAGAAGGACCCTCCACTTT. This codes for CASSEHSRRTLHF.

This clonotype was counted many times. This sequence joins TRBV5-1 and TRBJ1-1; D is unclear. The CDR3 totals 12 residues. CDR1 and CDR2 (germline): SGHRS, YFSETQ. The ends were cut back, 4 bases at V and 5 bases at J, with 9 bases in the middle. The CDR3 region is CASSTSGTEAFF. CDR3 coding DNA: TGCGCCAGCAGCACCTCGGGGACTGAAGCTTTCTTT.

A remark on this clonotype: This may arise from a read error, as a much more abundant clone is one base away. J is TRBJ2-4 and V is TRBV6-1; 9 bases are shared with TRBD2. Germline V lookup: CDR1 MNHNS, CDR2 SASEGT. V was clipped by 8 bases and J by 13 bases; unmatched bases: 12. The CDR3 is made up of 13 amino acids. This CDR3 is CASGRGSGSTQYF. CDR3 sequence (DNA): TGTGCCAGCGGACGGGGTAGCGGGAGCACCCAGTACTTC.

This clonotype was observed a handful of times. This chain links TRBV21-1 with TRBJ2-5. TRBV21-1 is annotated as a pseudogene. The CDR3 contains 15 residues. CDR3 bases: TGTGCCAGCAGCAAAGCAATAGGTCGGAGAGAGACCCAGTACTTC. This sequence encodes CASSKAIGRRETQYF.

This chain joins TRBV7-6 and TRBJ2-1; D uncertain. From germline, CDR1 is SGHVS and CDR2 FNYEAQ. The CDR3 is 13 amino acids. With 1 base removed from V and 7 bases from J, the gap between germline ends came to 8 bases. The CDR3 DNA reads TGTGCCAGCAGCTTAGATCAGCGTAATGAGCAGTTCTTC. Translation gives CASSLDQRNEQFF.

This clonotype was seen a few times. The genes are TRBV6-1 and TRBJ1-2; TRBD1 might be the D (5 bases). CDR3 length: 12 residues. V lost 0 bases to trimming and J lost 6 bases, with 5 bases between them. The germline V gene has CDR1 MNHNS and CDR2 SASEGT. Here the CDR3 reads CASSEAGDGYTF. As DNA, the CDR3 is TGTGCCAGCAGTGAAGCGGGGGATGGCTACACCTTC.

The chain is built from TRBV5-5 and TRBJ1-1, with D perhaps matching TRBD1 (6 bases). The V and J ends lost 2 bases and 9 bases respectively, with 14 bases between them. The CDR3 totals 13 residues. CDR1 SGHKS and CDR2 YYEKEE come from the germline V gene (reference sequence). The chain's CDR3 is CASSFQGPAQAFF. The CDR3 DNA reads TGTGCCAGCAGCTTCCAGGGGCCAGCACAAGCTTTCTTT.

There are many counts of this clonotype. This rearrangement joins TRBV12-3 or TRBV12-4 to TRBJ1-1; 7 nucleotides match TRBD1. This CDR3 has 14 residues. The J segment lost 1 base and the V segment lost 5 bases, leaving 4 bases of the junction unmatched. The CDR3 region is CASSPWTGNTEAFF. Here the CDR3 DNA reads TGTGCCAGCAGTCCCTGGACAGGGAACACTGAAGCTTTCTTT.

The rearrangement links TRBV28 to TRBJ1-1; D remains ambiguous. The CDR3 length is 16 residues. From germline, CDR1 is MDHEN and CDR2 SYDVKM. V was pared by 6 bases and J by 6 bases, with 23 bases between. CDR3 nucleotides: TGTGCCAGCAGCTACTACCTTGTGGGCTCACCCGCTGAAGCTTTCTTT. This translates into CASSYYLVGSPAEAFF.